What follows are 6 T cell receptor beta chains derived from one specimen sequenced in a study of cytomegalovirus exposure and HLA in healthy donors. Use of 60 Vbeta and 13 Jbeta primers characterized the PCR. Sequencing used immunoSEQ multiplex PCR; TCRdb keeps in-frame clones, though not all of them. The data contain fewer than 150,000 clones, 65% to 75% of them seen just once; the ten biggest clones take up around 4%. The sequencing input was PBMCs. The receptors originated from a woman between 40 and 50 years old in good health and CMV-seropositive.

The chain joins TRBV5-6 to TRBJ2-7; 14 nucleotides line up with TRBD2. Germline assignment: CDR1 SGHDT and CDR2 YYEEEE. J gave up 3 bases and V 4 bases, and 6 bases lay outside the gene matches. The CDR3 totals 16 residues. The CDR3 here is CASSHSTSGRGYEQYF. The CDR3 DNA sequence: TGTGCCAGCAGCCACTCGACTAGCGGGAGGGGCTACGAGCAGTACTTC.

This chain links TRBV15 with TRBJ1-2; tentatively, D is TRBD1 (6 bases). CDR1 LNHNV and CDR2 YYDKDF come from the germline V gene (reference sequence). The germline V and J ends were trimmed by 3 bases and 6 bases, with 14 bases remaining between them. There are 14 residues in the CDR3. The CDR3 protein is CATSRADRIHGYTF. As DNA, the CDR3 is TGTGCCACCAGCAGGGCCGACAGGATTCATGGCTACACCTTC.

The V call is TRBV5-1, the J call TRBJ1-1, with D perhaps TRBD1 (6 bases). Trimming stripped 0 bases from V and 7 bases from J, with 13 bases between. Germline V gene sequence: CDR1 SGHRS, CDR2 YFSETQ. The CDR3 covers 14 residues. The CDR3 region is CASSLAGQPGEAFF. DNA of the CDR3: TGCGCCAGCAGCTTGGCCGGACAGCCAGGTGAAGCTTTCTTT.

The chain has TRBV28 and TRBJ2-1, with TRBD2 matching over 7 bases. The CDR3 is 15 residues long. The V gene end was trimmed by 3 bases and the J gene end by 2 bases; junction bases not matched to a gene: 4. The germline V gene encodes CDR1 MDHEN and CDR2 SYDVKM. The CDR3 DNA reads TGTGCCAGCAGTTTGCGGGAGAATCCCTACAATGAGCAGTTCTTC. This gives the protein CASSLRENPYNEQFF. The variable domain in full, with the rest retrieved from reference TRBV28 and TRBJ2-1, is DVKVTQSSRYLVKRTGEKVFLECVQDMDHENMFWYRQDPGLGLRLIYFSYDVKMKEKGDIPEGYSVSREKKERFSLILESASTNQTSMYLCASSLRENPYNEQFFGPGTRLTVL.

This sequence joins TRBV7-2 and TRBJ1-2; 9 bases map to TRBD1. Germline CDR1 is SGHTA and CDR2 is FQGNSA. Germline trimming cut 5 bases from V and 4 bases from J; bases unmatched to any gene: 2. The length of the CDR3 is 13 residues. Written as DNA, the CDR3 is TGTGCCAGCAGCAGACAGGGGGGCTATGGCTACACCTTC. Translated, it gives CASSRQGGYGYTF.

The sample holds a few counts of this clone. V and J are TRBV6-1 and TRBJ1-2; D call uncertain. V dropped 4 bases and J dropped 5 bases, with 5 bases sitting between them. The CDR3 runs 11 residues. The germline V gene has CDR1 MNHNS and CDR2 SASEGT. CDR3 bases: TGTGCCAGCAGTGCATTGTATGGCTACACCTTC. This gives the protein CASSALYGYTF.